The 27 T cell receptor beta chains below all came from one sample that was sequenced in a study of cytomegalovirus exposure and HLA in healthy donors. The PCR used 60 Vbeta and 13 Jbeta primers. Assay: immunoSEQ multiplex PCR; the TCRdb copy retains only in-frame clones and omits some. The sample has 120,000 or so clones; 60% to 75% are singletons. Sequencing used PBMCs. These receptors originate from a woman in her 40s in good health and CMV-seropositive.

The chain links TRBV2 to TRBJ1-4; no definite D call. CDR3 size: 15 residues. Germline CDR1 and CDR2: SNHLY and FYNNEI. Trimming cost V 6 bases and J 7 bases, with 18 bases left between them. The CDR3 DNA is TGTGCCAGCAGCCCAAACCCCTCAGGTGGTGAAAAACTGTTTTTT. It encodes CASSPNPSGGEKLFF. Supplemented by reference TRBV2 and TRBJ1-4, the full variable domain reads EPEVTQTPSHQVTQMGQEVILRCVPISNHLYFYWYRQILGQKVEFLVSFYNNEISEKSEIFDDQFSVERPDGSNFTLKIRSTKLEDSAMYFCASSPNPSGGEKLFFGSGTQLSVL.

The sample holds a few counts of this clone. This chain connects TRBV5-1 to TRBJ1-4, with 7 bases that match TRBD1. The CDR3 is 16 residues long. CDR1 is SGHRS, CDR2 YFSETQ, per germline. V trimming: 7 bases; J trimming: 1 base; junction bases outside the gene matches: 10. CDR3 in DNA: TGCGCCAGCGCAAGGGGGCGAGTCGGAACTAATGAAAAACTGTTTTTT. Protein product: CASARGRVGTNEKLFF.

This clone showed up just a few times. This sequence joins TRBV5-6 and TRBJ2-7; 9 bases are shared with TRBD1. The length of the CDR3 is 15 residues. The germline V gene has CDR1 SGHDT and CDR2 YYEEEE. The V and J ends lost 3 bases and 5 bases, in that order; junction bases with no gene match: 9. CDR3 in amino acids: CASSSAGTGFHEQYF. DNA for the CDR3: TGTGCCAGCAGCTCGGCCGGGACAGGGTTCCACGAGCAGTACTTC.

The V gene is TRBV19, the J gene TRBJ2-5, with D uncertain. CDR1 is LNHDA and CDR2 is SQIVND in the germline V gene (reference sequence). The V and J ends lost 8 bases and 2 bases respectively, with 9 bases between them. The CDR3 totals 12 residues. The CDR3 spells CASARNQETQYF. DNA for the CDR3: TGTGCCAGTGCCAGGAATCAAGAGACCCAGTACTTC.

The rearrangement joins TRBV7-8 to TRBJ1-2; 8 bases match TRBD1. This CDR3 is 15 amino acids long. The ends lost 2 bases at V and 6 bases at J; junction bases unmatched: 8. Germline values: CDR1 SGHVS, CDR2 FQNEAQ. In DNA form, the CDR3 reads TGTGCCAGCAGCTTAAGGCGGACAGGGAAGGATGGCTACACCTTC. Translating it yields CASSLRRTGKDGYTF.

The chain joins TRBV19 to TRBJ1-5, with D uncertain. Deletions cut 5 bases from V and 1 base from J, with 12 bases between. Per germline, CDR1 LNHDA and CDR2 SQIVND (reference sequence). This CDR3 comprises 15 residues. This chain's CDR3 is CASSPDPGSNQPQHF. The CDR3, as DNA: TGTGCCAGTAGTCCTGACCCGGGGAGCAATCAGCCCCAGCATTTT.

The chain links TRBV13 to TRBJ1-1; 8 bases are a match to TRBD1. V lost 4 bases to trimming and J lost 2 bases; unmatched junction nucleotides: 3. The germline CDR1 and CDR2 sequences are PRHDT and FYEKMQ (reference sequence). The CDR3 extends over 14 amino acids. The CDR3 loop is CASSSGTGNTEAFF. The CDR3 region has the DNA TGTGCCAGCAGCTCCGGGACAGGCAACACTGAAGCTTTCTTT.

The V call is TRBV2, the J call TRBJ2-3, with TRBD1 identical over 9 bases. J lost 6 bases, V lost 6 bases, and 1 base had no gene match. Per the germline V gene, CDR1 is SNHLY and CDR2 is FYNNEI. The CDR3 consists of 12 residues. As DNA, the CDR3 is TGTGCCAGCAGGGACAGGGGTGATACGCAGTATTTT. It is translated as CASRDRGDTQYF. Supplemented by reference TRBV2 and TRBJ2-3, the full variable domain reads EPEVTQTPSHQVTQMGQEVILRCVPISNHLYFYWYRQILGQKVEFLVSFYNNEISEKSEIFDDQFSVERPDGSNFTLKIRSTKLEDSAMYFCASRDRGDTQYFGPGTRLTVL.

V usage is TRBV5-8 and J usage is TRBJ2-5, with a possible D match to TRBD1 (6 bases). CDR3 size: 13 residues. Germline loops: CDR1 SGHTS, CDR2 YDEGEE. Between the trimmed V and J ends, which lost 4 bases and 2 bases, there was a span of 9 bases. Here the CDR3 DNA reads TGTGCCAGCAGCCGTGGACAGCAAGAGACCCAGTACTTC. This gives the protein CASSRGQQETQYF.

The gene calls are TRBV15 and TRBJ1-5, with 10 bases aligning to TRBD1. The germline V gene has CDR1 LNHNV and CDR2 YYDKDF (reference sequence). The V segment lost 2 bases and the J segment 7 bases; nucleotides outside the gene matches: 8. The CDR3 is 16 residues long. The CDR3 region has the DNA TGTGCCACCAGCAGAAAGACAGGGGGCGCGTCCCAGCCCCAGCATTTT. Translating it yields CATSRKTGGASQPQHF.

The rearrangement uses TRBV5-5 and TRBJ2-1; D remains ambiguous. There are 15 residues in the CDR3. Germline lookup yields CDR1 SGHKS and CDR2 YYEKEE (reference sequence). Between the trimmed V and J ends, which lost 1 base and 0 bases, there was a span of 8 bases. CDR3 amino acids: CASSLQVSSYNEQFF. The CDR3, as DNA: TGTGCCAGCAGCTTGCAGGTGAGCTCCTACAATGAGCAGTTCTTC.

CDR3 DNA: TGTGCCAGTACCCCAGGGGGCCGGAACACCGGGGAGCTGTTTTTT. Amino acid sequence: CASTPGGRNTGELFF. The chain uses TRBV19 and TRBJ2-2, with 8 bases that match TRBD1. Trimming took 7 bases from V and 1 from J; bases not matched to a gene: 5. The CDR3 is 15 amino acids. From germline, CDR1 is LNHDA and CDR2 SQIVND (reference sequence).

The rearrangement links TRBV5-4 to TRBJ2-1; 11 bases map to TRBD1. Losses at the gene ends were 4 bases for V and 1 base for J; bases not matched to a gene: 7. The germline V gene has CDR1 SGHNT and CDR2 YYREEE (reference sequence). The CDR3 runs 17 residues. CDR3 amino acids: CASSRGQGAQSYNEQFF. Written as DNA, the CDR3 is TGTGCCAGCAGCCGTGGACAGGGGGCTCAATCCTACAATGAGCAGTTCTTC.

The J gene is TRBJ2-7, the V gene TRBV5-6; D ambiguous. The V end lost 3 bases, the J end lost 7 bases, and 8 bases lay between the germline ends. CDR1 and CDR2 from the germline V gene are SGHDT and YYEEEE. The CDR3 runs 11 residues. The CDR3 bases are TGTGCCAGCAGCTCTTCTCTTGAGCAGTACTTC. Translating gives CASSSSLEQYF. Full variable domain (missing parts from reference TRBV5-6 and TRBJ2-7): DAGVTQSPTHLIKTRGQQVTLRCSPKSGHDTVSWYQQALGQGPQFIFQYYEEEERQRGNFPDRFSGHQFPNYSSELNVNALLLGDSALYLCASSSSLEQYFGPGTRLTVT.

The J gene is TRBJ2-7, the V gene TRBV6-5; 7 nucleotides line up with TRBD1. J gave up 1 base and V 6 bases, and 9 bases lay outside the gene matches. Germline V lookup: CDR1 MNHEY, CDR2 SVGAGI. The CDR3 extends over 15 amino acids. CDR3 sequence: CASSPGTAQSYEQYF. Here the CDR3 DNA reads TGTGCCAGCAGCCCTGGGACAGCACAATCCTACGAGCAGTACTTC.

This chain links TRBV28 with TRBJ1-4, with 9 bases matching TRBD1. The germline CDR1 and CDR2 sequences are MDHEN and SYDVKM. Trimming removed 0 bases from V and 8 bases from J; junction bases left unmatched: 4. This CDR3 contains 15 residues. CDR3 sequence reads: CASSLWGQGNEKLFF. The CDR3 DNA is TGTGCCAGCAGTTTATGGGGACAGGGAAACGAAAAACTGTTTTTT.

The chain links TRBV9 to TRBJ1-1; no definite D call. The germline gives CDR1 SGDLS, CDR2 YYNGEE. CDR3 length equals 12 residues. Trimming stripped 0 bases from V and 3 bases from J, with 3 bases between. The CDR3 nucleotides read TGTGCCAGCAGCGTAGGCGACACTGAAGCTTTCTTT. It yields the protein CASSVGDTEAFF.

This clone showed up just a few times. The chain uses TRBV6-1 and TRBJ1-1; D is undetermined. Trimming left V 8 bases short and J 5 bases short, with 18 bases between. From germline, CDR1 is MNHNS and CDR2 SASEGT. This CDR3 has 14 residues. The CDR3 region is CASLIPGERTEAFF. In nucleotides, the CDR3 is TGTGCCAGCCTAATCCCCGGGGAGAGGACTGAAGCTTTCTTT.

This clone was seen only a few times. J is TRBJ1-2 and V is TRBV30; no clear D gene. Germline V gene lookup returns CDR1 GTSNPN and CDR2 SVGIG (reference sequence). This CDR3 is built from 13 residues. The V gene lost 0 bases and the J gene lost 8 bases, with 13 bases spanning the gap. CDR3 coding DNA: TGTGCCTGGAGTGTAGTGTACGTAGAGGGCTACACCTTC. Translated, it gives CAWSVVYVEGYTF. Drawing the rest from reference TRBV30 and TRBJ1-2, the complete variable domain is SQTIHQWPATLVQPVGSPLSLECTVEGTSNPNLYWYRQAAGRGLQLLFYSVGIGQISSEVPQNLSASRPQDRQFILSSKKLLLSDSGFYLCAWSVVYVEGYTFGSGTRLTVV.

The chain combines TRBV4-3 with TRBJ1-4; D unclear. The V end was cut by 0 bases, the J end by 7 bases, with 9 bases between. CDR1 LGHNA and CDR2 YSLEER come from the germline V gene. The CDR3 is made up of 14 amino acids. The CDR3 DNA sequence: TGCGCCAGCAGCCAAGAACCGGGGTCTGAAAAACTGTTTTTT. Its translation is CASSQEPGSEKLFF.

The CDR3 DNA is TGTGCCAGCATAAGTCCCAGGGCTGATTCACCCCTCCACTTT. Protein: CASISPRADSPLHF. The chain joins TRBV2 to TRBJ1-6, with D maybe TRBD1 (5 bases). The CDR3 runs 14 residues. Looked up from germline, CDR1 is SNHLY and CDR2 is FYNNEI. The V gene lost 7 bases and the J gene lost 8 bases, with 15 bases spanning the gap.

V usage is TRBV7-9 and J usage is TRBJ1-2; 7 bases map to TRBD1. There are 13 residues in the CDR3. Germline CDR1 and CDR2: SEHNR and FQNEAQ (reference sequence). J gave up 9 bases and V 5 bases, and 9 bases lay outside the gene matches. The CDR3 nucleotides are TGTGCCAGCAGCGCAAACGGACAGGATCGCTACACCTTC. Residues: CASSANGQDRYTF.

V is TRBV7-9 and J is TRBJ1-4; 7 bases fit TRBD1. CDR3 size: 13 residues. Germline loops: CDR1 SEHNR, CDR2 FQNEAQ (reference sequence). V was pared by 6 bases and J by 5 bases, with 3 bases of the junction left unmatched. CDR3 protein: CASRLTGNEKLFF. DNA for the CDR3: TGTGCCAGCAGACTGACAGGGAATGAAAAACTGTTTTTT.

This clone was observed a single time. The rearrangement uses TRBV30 and TRBJ2-1; 8 bases line up with TRBD2. V gave up 5 bases and J gave up 2 bases; unmatched junction bases: 5. CDR3 length: 14 residues. Per germline, CDR1 GTSNPN and CDR2 SVGIG (reference sequence). CDR3: CAWEAGEPYNEQFF. The CDR3 DNA follows: TGTGCCTGGGAAGCGGGGGAGCCCTACAATGAGCAGTTCTTC.

The V gene is TRBV2, the J gene TRBJ1-4; 11 bases align to TRBD1. The ends lost 3 bases at V and 8 bases at J; junction bases unmatched: 14. The CDR3 has 18 residues. Germline lookup yields CDR1 SNHLY and CDR2 FYNNEI. The CDR3 bases are TGTGCCAGCAGTGATTTTTTCTGGACAGGGGGCCTGGAGGAAAAACTGTTTTTT. Translation: CASSDFFWTGGLEEKLFF.

The chain is built from TRBV13 and TRBJ2-7; D not certain. V lost 3 bases and J lost 6, with 12 bases in between. Germline V gives CDR1 PRHDT, CDR2 FYEKMQ (reference sequence). CDR3 length: 13 residues. CDR3 residues: CASSFTTAREQYF. As DNA, the CDR3 is TGTGCCAGCAGCTTTACCACTGCCCGCGAGCAGTACTTC.

This sequence joins TRBV2 and TRBJ2-5; D unclear. With the DNA end fitting TRBJ2-7 better, the J assignment may be wrong. The CDR3 sequence is 13 residues long. CDR1 is SNHLY and CDR2 is FYNNEI in the germline V gene. This chain's CDR3 is CASSEASYYEQYF. As DNA, the CDR3 is TGTGCCAGCAGTGAAGCGAGCTACTACGAGCAGTACTTC.